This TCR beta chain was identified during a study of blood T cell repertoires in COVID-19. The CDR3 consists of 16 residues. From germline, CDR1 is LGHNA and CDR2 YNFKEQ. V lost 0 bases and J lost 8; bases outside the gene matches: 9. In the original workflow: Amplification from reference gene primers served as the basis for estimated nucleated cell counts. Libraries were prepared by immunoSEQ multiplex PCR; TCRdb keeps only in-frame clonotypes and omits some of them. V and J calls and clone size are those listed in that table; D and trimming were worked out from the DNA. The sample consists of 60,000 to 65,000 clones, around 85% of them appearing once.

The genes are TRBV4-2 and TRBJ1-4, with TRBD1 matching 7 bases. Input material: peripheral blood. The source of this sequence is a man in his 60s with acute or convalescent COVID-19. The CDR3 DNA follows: TGTGCCAGCAGCCAAGACCCGACAGGGCCGAGGGAAAAACTGTTTTTT. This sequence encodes CASSQDPTGPREKLFF.